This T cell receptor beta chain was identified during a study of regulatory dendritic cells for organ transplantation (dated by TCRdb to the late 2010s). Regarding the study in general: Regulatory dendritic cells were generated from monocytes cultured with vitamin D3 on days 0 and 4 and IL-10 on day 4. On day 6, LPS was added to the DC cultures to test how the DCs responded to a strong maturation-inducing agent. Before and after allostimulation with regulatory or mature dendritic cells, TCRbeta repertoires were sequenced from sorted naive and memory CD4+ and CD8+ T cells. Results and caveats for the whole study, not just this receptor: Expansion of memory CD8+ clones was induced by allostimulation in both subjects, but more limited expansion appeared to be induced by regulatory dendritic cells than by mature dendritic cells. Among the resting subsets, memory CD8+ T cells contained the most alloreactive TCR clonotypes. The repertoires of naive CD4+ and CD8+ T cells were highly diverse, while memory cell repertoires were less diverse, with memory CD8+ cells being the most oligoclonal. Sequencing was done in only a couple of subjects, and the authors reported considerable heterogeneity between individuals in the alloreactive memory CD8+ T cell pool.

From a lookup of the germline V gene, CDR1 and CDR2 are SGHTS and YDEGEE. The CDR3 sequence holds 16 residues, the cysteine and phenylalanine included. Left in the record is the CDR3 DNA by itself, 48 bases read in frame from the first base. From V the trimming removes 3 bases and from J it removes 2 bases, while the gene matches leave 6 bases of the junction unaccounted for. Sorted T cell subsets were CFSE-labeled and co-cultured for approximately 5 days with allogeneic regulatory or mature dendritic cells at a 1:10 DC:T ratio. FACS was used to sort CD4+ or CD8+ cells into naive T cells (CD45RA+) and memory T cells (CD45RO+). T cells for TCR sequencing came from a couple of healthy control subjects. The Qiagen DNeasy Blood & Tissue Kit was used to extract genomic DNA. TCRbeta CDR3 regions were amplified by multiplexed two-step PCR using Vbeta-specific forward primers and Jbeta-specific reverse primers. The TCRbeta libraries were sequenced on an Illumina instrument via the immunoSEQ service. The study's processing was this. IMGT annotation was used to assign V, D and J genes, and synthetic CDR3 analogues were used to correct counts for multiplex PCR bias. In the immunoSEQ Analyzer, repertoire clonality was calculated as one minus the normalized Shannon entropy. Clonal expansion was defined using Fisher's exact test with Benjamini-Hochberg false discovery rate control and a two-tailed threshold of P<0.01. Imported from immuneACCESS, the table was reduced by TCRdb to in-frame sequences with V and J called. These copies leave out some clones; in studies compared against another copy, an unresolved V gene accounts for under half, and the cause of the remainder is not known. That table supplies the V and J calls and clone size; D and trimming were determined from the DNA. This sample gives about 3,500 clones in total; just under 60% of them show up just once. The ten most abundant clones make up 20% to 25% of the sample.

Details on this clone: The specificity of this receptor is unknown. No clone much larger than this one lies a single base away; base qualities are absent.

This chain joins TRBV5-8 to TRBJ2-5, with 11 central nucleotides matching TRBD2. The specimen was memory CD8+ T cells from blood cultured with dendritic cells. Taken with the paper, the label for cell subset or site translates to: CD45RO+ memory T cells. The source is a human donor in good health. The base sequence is TGTGCCAGCAGCTCTGGACTAGCGGGTGTACAAGAGACCCAGTACTTC. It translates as CASSSGLAGVQETQYF.